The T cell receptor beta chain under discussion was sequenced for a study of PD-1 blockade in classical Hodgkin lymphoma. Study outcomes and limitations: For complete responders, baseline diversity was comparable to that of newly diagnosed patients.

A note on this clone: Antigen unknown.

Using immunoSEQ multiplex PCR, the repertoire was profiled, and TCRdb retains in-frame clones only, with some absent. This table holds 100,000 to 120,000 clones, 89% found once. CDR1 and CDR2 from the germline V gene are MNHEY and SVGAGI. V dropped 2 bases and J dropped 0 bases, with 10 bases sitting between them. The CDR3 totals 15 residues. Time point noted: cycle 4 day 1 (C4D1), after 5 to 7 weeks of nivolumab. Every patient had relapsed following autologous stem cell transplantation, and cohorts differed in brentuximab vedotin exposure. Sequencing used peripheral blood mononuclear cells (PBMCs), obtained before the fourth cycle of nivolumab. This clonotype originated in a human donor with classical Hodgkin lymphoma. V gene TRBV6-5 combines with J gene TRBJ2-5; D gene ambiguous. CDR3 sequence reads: CASSYNRANQETQYF. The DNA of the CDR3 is TGTGCCAGCAGTTACAACAGAGCCAACCAAGAGACCCAGTACTTC.